The 27 T cell receptor beta chains presented below share a single source sample, sequenced in a study of T cells in Graves' hyperthyroidism and ophthalmopathy. RNA transcripts gave rise to amplified TCR beta CDR3 regions. During a first-round RT-PCR of the TCR CDR3, the HTBI primer set was used. TCRdb ran MiXCR on the multiplex PCR reads and lists one entry per CDR3 protein. The sample shows 300,000 to 400,000 distinct CDR3 sequences, 11% to 15% of them seen only once. Input material: blood. Receptors were obtained from a woman aged 30 to 39 with Graves' hyperthyroidism.

This clonotype was counted only a few times. A read error may account for a junction end that differs from germline. The gene calls are TRBV7-8 and TRBJ2-7; the match to TRBD2 covers 7 bases. There are 14 residues in the CDR3. Germline V gene lookup returns CDR1 SGHVS and CDR2 FQNEAQ. CDR3 in amino acids: CASRRAGEPYGQYF. As DNA, the CDR3 is TGTGCCAGCAGGAGGGCGGGAGAGCCCTACGGGCAGTACTTC. The full variable domain, completed using reference TRBV7-8 and TRBJ2-7, is GAGVSQSPRYKVAKRGQDVALRCDPISGHVSLFWYQQALGQGPEFLTYFQNEAQLDKSGLPSDRFFAERPEGSVSTLKIQRTQQEDSAVYLCASRRAGEPYGQYFGPGTRLTVT.

In its sample, this clonotype was seen many times. The genes are TRBV11-1 and TRBJ1-5, with D unclear. CDR1 and CDR2 (germline): SGHAT, FQDESV (reference sequence). The ends were cut back, 4 bases at V and 5 bases at J, with 9 bases in the middle. The CDR3 extends over 13 amino acids. CDR3 amino acids: CASSSAVDQPQHF. The CDR3 DNA is TGTGCCAGCAGCTCCGCCGTAGATCAGCCCCAGCATTTT. The full variable domain, with the rest looked up from reference TRBV11-1 and TRBJ1-5, is EAEVAQSPRYKITEKSQAVAFWCDPISGHATLYWYRQILGQGPELLVQFQDESVVDDSQLPKDRFSAERLKGVDSTLKIQPAELGDSAMYLCASSSAVDQPQHFGDGTRLSIL.

The V gene is TRBV19, the J gene TRBJ1-1; 7 nucleotides align to TRBD1. CDR1 and CDR2 from the germline V gene are LNHDA and SQIVND (reference sequence). The junction had 4 bases not matched to a gene; V was cut back by 5 bases and J by 4 bases. The CDR3 contains 13 residues. CDR3 sequence (DNA): TGTGCCAGTAGTGAAGACAGGGTCACTGAAGCTTTCTTT. It yields the protein CASSEDRVTEAFF.

Many counts were recorded for this clonotype. The chain combines TRBV7-9 with TRBJ2-1; the match to TRBD2 covers 7 bases. The V and J ends lost 1 base and 3 bases, in that order; junction bases with no gene match: 3. The CDR3 totals 15 residues. In germline, CDR1 is SEHNR, CDR2 FQNEAQ (reference sequence). The CDR3 bases are TGTGCCAGCAGCTTAGACGGCGGGAGCTACAATGAGCAGTTCTTC. Protein sequence: CASSLDGGSYNEQFF.

This clonotype was detected many times. The gene calls are TRBV7-9 and TRBJ2-7; TRBD1 is a possible D gene (5 bases). The CDR3 sequence is 14 residues long. Germline CDR1 and CDR2: SEHNR and FQNEAQ (reference sequence). Trimming left V 3 bases short and J 9 bases short, with 18 bases between. DNA of the CDR3: TGTGCCAGCAGCTTGGGGCAGGGATCTGGGGTGCAGTACTTC. It translates to CASSLGQGSGVQYF.

This clonotype was detected a few times. This chain connects TRBV19 to TRBJ2-2; TRBD1 might be the D (5 bases). The CDR3 totals 14 residues. Germline lookup yields CDR1 LNHDA and CDR2 SQIVND (reference sequence). The germline V and J ends were trimmed by 6 bases and 6 bases, with 14 bases remaining between them. The CDR3 DNA sequence: TGTGCCAGTAGAACTCAAACAGGAGCCGGGGAGCTGTTTTTT. Translated: CASRTQTGAGELFF.

This clonotype was picked up a small number of times. The chain employs TRBV30 and TRBJ2-1; D ambiguous. V was clipped by 0 bases and J by 4 bases, with 7 bases between them. The CDR3 contains 13 residues. Germline assignment: CDR1 GTSNPN and CDR2 SVGIG (reference sequence). The CDR3 region is CAWSVQTYNEQFF. In nucleotides, the CDR3 is TGTGCCTGGAGTGTACAGACTTACAATGAGCAGTTCTTC.

The rearrangement links TRBV18 to TRBJ2-3; 10 bases match TRBD2. The CDR3 totals 17 residues. J was trimmed by 3 bases and V by 4 bases; bases with no gene match: 10. Germline lookup yields CDR1 KGHSH and CDR2 LQKENI. The CDR3 protein is CASSLKTLAGATDTQYF. The CDR3 DNA reads as TGTGCCAGCTCACTCAAGACTCTAGCGGGGGCAACAGATACGCAGTATTTT.

Note on this clonotype: A single base separates this from a much larger clone, so it may be a read error. The rearrangement links TRBV6-5 to TRBJ2-3; weak D call: TRBD1 (7 bases). CDR1 MNHEY and CDR2 SVGAGI come from the germline V gene. This CDR3 is built from 14 residues. As DNA, the CDR3 is TGTGCCGGCAGTTACGGGCAGGGGGGTCATACGCAGTATTTT. Encoded protein: CAGSYGQGGHTQYF.

In its sample, this clonotype was seen many times. The chain joins TRBV2 to TRBJ1-1; no clear D. Germline V gene data show CDR1 as SNHLY and CDR2 as FYNNEI. Trimming removed 8 bases at V and 1 base at J, with 14 bases between. This CDR3 comprises 14 residues. CDR3: CASYQEHWNTEAFF. The CDR3 DNA reads TGTGCCAGCTATCAGGAACATTGGAACACTGAAGCTTTCTTT.

The rearrangement joins TRBV24-1 to TRBJ2-1; TRBD2 matches at 8 bases. J lost 0 bases, V lost 5 bases, and 8 bases had no gene match. The CDR3 loop spans 17 amino acids. Germline V gene lookup returns CDR1 KGHDR and CDR2 SFDVKD. The CDR3 nucleotides read TGTGCCACCAGTGGCCCCGTAGCGGGGAGCTCCTACAATGAGCAGTTCTTC. Translated, it gives CATSGPVAGSSYNEQFF.

This chain links TRBV28 with TRBJ2-3, with D uncertain. The CDR3 totals 11 residues. V shed 3 bases and J shed 7 bases, with 5 bases lying between them. The germline CDR1 and CDR2 sequences are MDHEN and SYDVKM. The CDR3 protein is CASSLTNTQYF. DNA of the CDR3: TGTGCCAGCAGTTTGACAAATACGCAGTATTTT.

This clonotype was counted many times. The chain couples TRBV20-1 to TRBJ2-2; D gene unclear. Trimming left V 6 bases short and J 4 bases short, with 15 bases between. The CDR3 consists of 14 residues. Germline CDR1 reads DFQATT; CDR2 reads SNEGSKA (reference sequence). The CDR3 bases are TGCAGTGCCCCCGGGCCTCTGGGCACCGGGGAGCTGTTTTTT. Protein product: CSAPGPLGTGELFF.

This clonotype was seen a single time. The rearrangement uses TRBV5-6 and TRBJ2-5; the match to TRBD1 covers 7 bases. This CDR3 has 14 amino acids. Germline CDR1 reads SGHDT; CDR2 reads YYEEEE. V lost 3 bases, J lost 5 bases, and 7 bases stayed unmatched. CDR3 coding DNA: TGTGCCAGCAGCTCAACAGGGGCCTCGGAGACCCAGTACTTC. Its translation: CASSSTGASETQYF.

This chain links TRBV20-1 with TRBJ1-2; 9 bases are a match to TRBD1. The CDR3 covers 12 residues. V lost 6 bases, J lost 9 bases, and 8 bases stayed unmatched. Germline values: CDR1 DFQATT, CDR2 SNEGSKA (reference sequence). The CDR3 region is CSAKRTGESYTF. The DNA of the CDR3 is TGCAGTGCCAAAAGGACAGGGGAAAGCTACACCTTC.

This clonotype was found many times. The V and J genes are TRBV12-3 or TRBV12-4 and TRBJ2-7; D remains ambiguous. The length of the CDR3 is 11 residues. The V gene lost 8 bases and the J gene lost 4 bases, with 9 bases spanning the gap. The CDR3: CASGKTYEQYF. The CDR3 nucleotides are TGTGCCAGCGGAAAAACGTACGAGCAGTACTTC.

The chain combines TRBV19 with TRBJ2-5; possible D gene TRBD2, 6 bases. This CDR3 is 15 amino acids long. V was clipped by 3 bases and J by 5 bases, with 16 bases between them. Germline-derived CDR1 and CDR2 are LNHDA and SQIVND (reference sequence). CDR3 in DNA: TGTGCCAGTAGTATCCCGGGAGCAGGAGGGGAGACCCAGTACTTC. It is translated as CASSIPGAGGETQYF.

This clonotype appeared once. The V and J genes are TRBV28 and TRBJ1-6; D is ambiguous. V lost 11 bases, J lost 0 bases, and 11 bases lay in between. The CDR3 has 14 residues. Germline CDR1 and CDR2: MDHEN and SYDVKM. CDR3 protein: CAESLSSYNSPLHF. Written as DNA, the CDR3 is TGTGCCGAATCCCTGAGCTCCTATAATTCACCCCTCCACTTT.

This clonotype appeared many times. The chain has TRBV12-3 or TRBV12-4 and TRBJ1-1; D unresolved. The CDR3 spans 14 residues. Trimming stripped 8 bases from V and 6 bases from J, with 19 bases between. The CDR3 DNA reads TGTGCCAGCGTACCCTCCCGACGCCTCCCTGAAGCTTTCTTT. Residues: CASVPSRRLPEAFF.

The sample holds a few counts of this clonotype. This chain joins TRBV24-1 and TRBJ1-5; TRBD1 is a possible D gene (5 bases). V was cut by 4 bases and J by 0 bases, with 18 bases left in between. Germline lookup yields CDR1 KGHDR and CDR2 SFDVKD. The CDR3 loop spans 18 amino acids. The CDR3 DNA follows: TGTGCCACCAGTGACCCCGACAGAGTACCTTATAGCAATCAGCCCCAGCATTTT. Translating it yields CATSDPDRVPYSNQPQHF.

This clonotype was recorded a few times. The chain recombines TRBV20-1 with TRBJ1-4; unclear D gene. CDR1 is DFQATT, CDR2 SNEGSKA, per germline (reference sequence). CDR3 length: 11 residues. The CDR3: CRALSGSKLFF. The CDR3 DNA sequence: TGCAGAGCCTTATCCGGGAGTAAACTGTTTTTT.

This clonotype appeared once. In nucleotides, the CDR3 is TGTGCCAGCAGTTACTGGGACAGCAAAAACATTCAGTACTTC. It translates to CASSYWDSKNIQYF. The chain has TRBV6-5 and TRBJ2-4, with TRBD1 matching over 7 bases. The CDR3 consists of 14 residues. V shed 1 base, J shed 3 bases, and the junction held 0 bases outside the gene matches. The germline V gene encodes CDR1 MNHEY and CDR2 SVGAGI.

This clonotype has ten or more counts. The V and J genes are TRBV6-2 or TRBV6-3 and TRBJ2-1, with 9 bases fitting TRBD1. Germline trimming cut 5 bases from V and 5 bases from J; bases unmatched to any gene: 13. The CDR3 consists of 17 residues. Germline loops: CDR1 MNHEY, CDR2 SVGEGT. This CDR3 reads CASSVRLPGQGHNEQFF. The CDR3 DNA follows: TGTGCCAGCAGTGTCCGCCTGCCCGGACAGGGGCACAATGAGCAGTTCTTC.

CDR3 amino acids: CASSVGGSPSSYNEQFF. CDR3 coding DNA: TGTGCCAGCAGCGTAGGAGGTAGCCCGAGCTCCTACAATGAGCAGTTCTTC. The V and J genes are TRBV9 and TRBJ2-1; D is undetermined. Per the germline V gene, CDR1 is SGDLS and CDR2 is YYNGEE. The V end lost 0 bases, the J end lost 0 bases, and 13 bases lay between the germline ends. There are 17 residues in the CDR3.

This clonotype was detected many times. This chain links TRBV6-2 or TRBV6-3 with TRBJ1-5; D gene uncertain. The CDR3 extends over 13 amino acids. Germline CDR1 reads MNHEY; CDR2 reads SVGEGT. V shed 8 bases and J shed 4 bases, with 12 bases lying between them. The chain's CDR3 is CASRSEVNQPQHF. Written as DNA, the CDR3 is TGTGCCAGCCGTAGTGAGGTAAATCAGCCCCAGCATTTT.

Ten or more counts support this clonotype. V and J are TRBV7-9 and TRBJ2-3, with D unclear. CDR1 and CDR2 (germline): SEHNR, FQNEAQ (reference sequence). This CDR3 is 12 amino acids long. V gave up 4 bases and J gave up 2 bases, with 4 bases separating them. The CDR3 is CASSWDTDTQYF. CDR3 coding DNA: TGTGCCAGCAGCTGGGACACAGATACGCAGTATTTT.

This clonotype appeared many times. The rearrangement links TRBV12-3 or TRBV12-4 to TRBJ1-1; D is possibly TRBD1 (6 bases). There are 13 residues in the CDR3. V dropped 4 bases and J dropped 5 bases, with 11 bases sitting between them. CDR3 DNA: TGTGCCAGCAGTTCCAGGGGTATAACTGAAGCTTTCTTT. Translated, it gives CASSSRGITEAFF.